This TCR beta chain was sequenced in a study of blood T cell repertoires in COVID-19. As processed by the authors: Nucleated cell counts were estimated from reference gene primer amplification. Some clones are missing from TCRdb's copy, which holds only in-frame ones; the method was immunoSEQ multiplex PCR. V and J calls and clone size are those listed in that table; D and trimming were worked out from the DNA. The profile shows 200,000 to 250,000 clones, about four fifths of them singletons. Per germline, CDR1 LGHNT and CDR2 FRNRAP. The CDR3 runs 15 residues. The V and J ends lost 6 bases and 4 bases, in that order; junction bases with no gene match: 8.

This sequence was found in a woman older than 75 with acute or convalescent COVID-19. Sequences were obtained from peripheral blood. V usage is TRBV12-5 and J usage is TRBJ1-1, with 10 bases fitting TRBD1. The CDR3 reads CASGPRQGAVTEAFF. The CDR3 DNA reads as TGTGCTAGTGGCCCCCGACAGGGGGCTGTCACTGAAGCTTTCTTT. Full variable domain (rest looked up from reference TRBV12-5 and TRBJ1-1): DARVTQTPRHKVTEMGQEVTMRCQPILGHNTVFWYRQTMMQGLELLAYFRNRAPLDDSGMPKDRFSAEMPDATLATLKIQPSEPRDSAVYFCASGPRQGAVTEAFFGQGTRLTVV.